These 3 T cell receptor beta chains originate from one sample sequenced in a study of cytomegalovirus exposure and HLA in healthy donors. The PCR ran on 60 Vbeta and 13 Jbeta primers. Method: immunoSEQ multiplex PCR; TCRdb's copy keeps in-frame clones and lacks some. The data show under 200,000 clones, about 75% seen once. The sequenced sample was PBMCs. Receptor source: a female donor in good health and CMV-seronegative.

This clone was seen once. CDR3 DNA: TGCGCCAGCAGCATACCAGGGGCCTTGTATGGCTACACCTTC. It yields the protein CASSIPGALYGYTF. V is TRBV5-1 and J is TRBJ1-2; a weak D match, TRBD1 (6 bases). V lost 4 bases, J lost 5 bases, and 15 bases lay in between. CDR1 SGHRS and CDR2 YFSETQ come from the germline V gene. The CDR3 sequence is 14 residues long.

This clone has only a few counts. The chain couples TRBV18 to TRBJ2-5; the D gene is possibly TRBD2 (5 bases). The CDR3 spans 14 residues. V was shortened by 2 bases and J by 5 bases, with 12 bases between the two germline ends. Germline-derived CDR1 and CDR2 are KGHSH and LQKENI. The CDR3 region has the DNA TGTGCCAGCTCACCAAACATCCCGGGGGAGACCCAGTACTTC. As protein: CASSPNIPGETQYF.

The V and J genes are TRBV28 and TRBJ2-7, with D tentatively TRBD1 (5 bases). The CDR3 consists of 11 residues. Deletions cut 5 bases from V and 7 bases from J, with 9 bases between. Germline V gene data show CDR1 as MDHEN and CDR2 as SYDVKM. The CDR3 spells CASSTPGEQYF. The DNA of the CDR3 is TGTGCCAGCAGTACGCCAGGGGAGCAGTACTTC.